Below are 30 T cell receptor beta chains sequenced from a single sample in a study of Graves' ophthalmopathy and Graves' hyperthyroidism. For repertoire sequencing, the TCR beta CDR3 regions were amplified from RNA transcripts. After a first-round RT-PCR with HTBI primers, a second-round multiplex PCR was run. TCRdb ran MiXCR on the multiplex PCR reads and lists one entry per CDR3 protein. The data contain approximately 1.2 million distinct CDR3 sequences, less than 45% of them singletons. What was sequenced was peripheral blood or thyroid tissue (not recorded which). The receptors were sampled from an adult man with Graves' hyperthyroidism.

Ten or more counts support this clonotype. V gene TRBV20-1 combines with J gene TRBJ1-5; 7 bases line up with TRBD1. Unmatched junction bases numbered 5, after V lost 3 bases and J lost 3 bases. The CDR3 sequence is 14 residues long. Germline assignment: CDR1 DFQATT and CDR2 SNEGSKA (reference sequence). CDR3 in DNA: TGCAGTGCTAGTGGGGGGACAGACAATCAGCCCCAGCATTTT. Encoded protein: CSASGGTDNQPQHF.

This clonotype appeared many times. The V call is TRBV12-3 or TRBV12-4, the J call TRBJ1-4, with TRBD1 matching 7 bases. The junction had 12 bases not matched to a gene; V was cut back by 7 bases and J by 7 bases. The CDR3 consists of 15 residues. The CDR3 here is CASTLATGISEKLFF. In nucleotides, the CDR3 is TGTGCCAGCACTCTAGCGACAGGGATCTCTGAAAAACTGTTTTTT.

The chain couples TRBV11-2 to TRBJ1-1; 8 bases align to TRBD1. Trimming at V came to 2 bases and at J to 2 bases, leaving 4 bases not matched to a gene. CDR3 size: 15 residues. CDR1 and CDR2 from the germline V gene are SGHAT and FQNNGV. The CDR3 loop is CASSLQGARNTEAFF. The CDR3 DNA sequence: TGTGCCAGCAGCTTACAGGGGGCGCGAAACACTGAAGCTTTCTTT.

A few counts support this clonotype. One end of the junction varies from germline; a read error may be responsible. The chain links TRBV7-8 to TRBJ2-7; D perhaps matches TRBD1 (6 bases). Germline-derived CDR1 and CDR2 are SGHVS and FQNEAQ. This CDR3 is built from 14 residues. The CDR3 region is CASSLKAGDYAQYF. The DNA of the CDR3 is TGTGCCAGCAGCTTAAAAGCAGGGGATTACGCGCAGTACTTC.

This clonotype was seen ten or more times. The gene calls are TRBV7-8 and TRBJ2-7, with 7 bases aligning to TRBD1. The ends lost 2 bases at V and 10 bases at J; junction bases unmatched: 5. The CDR3 extends over 12 amino acids. CDR1 and CDR2 (germline): SGHVS, FQNEAQ. CDR3: CASSLPRQGQYF. The CDR3 bases are TGTGCCAGCAGCTTACCTCGACAGGGTCAGTACTTC.

This clonotype appeared once. The V and J genes are TRBV7-2 and TRBJ2-7; 11 bases match TRBD2. V lost 7 bases and J lost 4; bases outside the gene matches: 9. CDR1 and CDR2 (germline): SGHTA, FQGNSA. The CDR3 contains 15 residues. The CDR3 spells CASKPGLAGIYEQYF. DNA of the CDR3: TGTGCCAGCAAGCCAGGACTAGCGGGTATTTACGAGCAGTACTTC.

This clonotype has ten or more counts. This chain links TRBV20-1 with TRBJ1-5; TRBD1 aligns across 7 bases. Germline CDR1 DFQATT, CDR2 SNEGSKA (reference sequence). Losses at the gene ends were 4 bases for V and 3 bases for J; bases not matched to a gene: 6. This CDR3 contains 14 residues. DNA of the CDR3: TGCAGTGCTACCAAGGGACAGTTCAATCAGCCCCAGCATTTT. It translates to CSATKGQFNQPQHF.

J is TRBJ1-1 and V is TRBV19, with 10 bases matching TRBD1. J lost 0 bases, V lost 10 bases, and 11 bases had no gene match. CDR3 length equals 16 residues. Germline V gene data show CDR1 as LNHDA and CDR2 as SQIVND (reference sequence). The CDR3 nucleotides read TGTGCCACCAGCGGGGGGACAGGGGTCATGAACACTGAAGCTTTCTTT. Protein product: CATSGGTGVMNTEAFF. Full variable domain (outside the CDR3, taken from reference TRBV19 and TRBJ1-1): DGGITQSPKYLFRKEGQNVTLSCEQNLNHDAMYWYRQDPGQGLRLIYYSQIVNDFQKGDIAEGYSVSREKKESFPLTVTSAQKNPTAFYLCATSGGTGVMNTEAFFGQGTRLTVV.

This clonotype was observed a handful of times. The chain recombines TRBV5-5 with TRBJ1-4; a possible D gene is TRBD1 (5 bases). V was clipped by 4 bases and J by 7 bases, with 17 bases between them. The germline V gene has CDR1 SGHKS and CDR2 YYEKEE (reference sequence). The CDR3 is made up of 15 amino acids. The CDR3 spells CASSNAGTELEKLFF. The DNA for the CDR3 is TGTGCCAGCAGCAACGCCGGGACGGAGCTTGAAAAACTGTTTTTT.

In regard to this clonotype: A junction end diverges from the germline sequence, so it may reflect a read error. The chain recombines TRBV24-1 with TRBJ2-5; TRBD2 matches 7 bases. Germline V gene lookup returns CDR1 KGHDR and CDR2 SFDVKD. The CDR3 has 15 amino acids. The CDR3 protein is CATSDFSLAAFSLDF. In DNA form, the CDR3 reads TGTGCCACCAGTGATTTCAGCCTAGCGGCGTTCTCGTTGGACTTC.

J is TRBJ1-3 and V is TRBV28, with 7 positions matching TRBD1. CDR3 length: 13 residues. Germline CDR1 reads MDHEN; CDR2 reads SYDVKM. V was clipped by 8 bases and J by 4 bases; unmatched bases: 5. The CDR3 DNA reads as TGTGCCAGCGGGTCGGGACAGGGAAACACCATATATTTT. Protein sequence: CASGSGQGNTIYF. Together with reference TRBV28 and TRBJ1-3, the CDR3 gives the full variable domain: DVKVTQSSRYLVKRTGEKVFLECVQDMDHENMFWYRQDPGLGLRLIYFSYDVKMKEKGDIPEGYSVSREKKERFSLILESASTNQTSMYLCASGSGQGNTIYFGEGSWLTVV.

This clonotype was seen only a few times. The chain uses TRBV5-4 and TRBJ1-2; D unresolved. Germline values: CDR1 SGHNT, CDR2 YYREEE (reference sequence). CDR3 size: 12 residues. Trimming removed 5 bases from V and 6 bases from J, with 11 bases in between. In DNA, the CDR3 is TGTGCCAGCAGGCGCCAGGAAGATGGCTACACCTTC. Protein product: CASRRQEDGYTF.

This clonotype appeared many times. The rearrangement uses TRBV5-1 and TRBJ2-7; 10 positions agree with TRBD2. The germline V gene has CDR1 SGHRS and CDR2 YFSETQ. The V segment lost 7 bases and the J segment 4 bases; nucleotides outside the gene matches: 5. The CDR3 has 13 amino acids. CDR3 in amino acids: CASQLAGDYEQYF. The CDR3 DNA sequence: TGCGCCAGCCAGCTAGCGGGAGATTACGAGCAGTACTTC.

Of note for this clonotype: The junction and the germline gene differ at one end; a read error may be behind it. V usage is TRBV29-1 and J usage is TRBJ1-4; D ambiguous. This CDR3 has 8 residues. Per germline, CDR1 SQVTM and CDR2 ANQGSEA. In nucleotides, the CDR3 is TGCAGCGTTGAAGATTCGCAATTC. Its protein product is CSVEDSQF.

This clonotype was counted many times. The chain links TRBV19 to TRBJ2-7; D is undetermined. Germline-derived CDR1 and CDR2 are LNHDA and SQIVND (reference sequence). The germline V and J ends were trimmed by 6 bases and 2 bases, with 11 bases remaining between them. The CDR3 covers 13 residues. The CDR3 coding sequence is TGTGCCAGTAGCGAGGATTTTCCCTACGAGCAGTACTTC. Its translation: CASSEDFPYEQYF.

For this clonotype: One junction end disagrees with the germline gene, perhaps due to a read error. This chain connects TRBV25-1 to TRBJ1-4; 7 nucleotides align to TRBD1. CDR1 and CDR2 from the germline V gene are MGHDK and SYGVNS. The CDR3 spans 15 residues. The CDR3 spells CACSAWDSNLEKLFF. CDR3 bases: TGTGCCTGCAGTGCTTGGGACAGTAACCTTGAAAAACTGTTTTTT.

V and J are TRBV24-1 and TRBJ1-1; 8 nucleotides match TRBD1. The J segment lost 6 bases and the V segment lost 4 bases, leaving 9 bases of the junction unmatched. The CDR3 runs to 15 residues. Germline V gives CDR1 KGHDR, CDR2 SFDVKD. CDR3: CATSESKTGVAEAFF. The CDR3 DNA follows: TGTGCCACCAGTGAATCAAAGACAGGGGTCGCTGAAGCTTTCTTT.

This clonotype was seen a few times. The chain employs TRBV2 and TRBJ1-2, with a possible D match to TRBD1 (5 bases). From germline, CDR1 is SNHLY and CDR2 FYNNEI. The CDR3 totals 13 residues. Trimming pared 7 bases from V and 10 bases from J, leaving 19 bases between. DNA for the CDR3: TGTGCCAGCACCGGGGTGGGGCGATGGGACTACACCTTC. Protein product: CASTGVGRWDYTF.

This clonotype was detected many times. The chain uses TRBV7-9 and TRBJ2-2, with TRBD2 identical over 12 bases. The ends lost 4 bases at V and 2 bases at J; junction bases unmatched: 5. The CDR3 length is 17 residues. Germline-derived CDR1 and CDR2 are SEHNR and FQNEAQ (reference sequence). The CDR3 coding sequence is TGTGCCAGCAGCTCCAGACTAGCGGGAGCCAACACCGGGGAGCTGTTTTTT. It encodes CASSSRLAGANTGELFF.

The chain links TRBV5-1 to TRBJ2-7; D is tentatively TRBD1 or TRBD2 (6 bases each). Germline CDR1 SGHRS, CDR2 YFSETQ. V lost 4 bases, J lost 1 base, and 15 bases lay in between. The CDR3 is made up of 15 amino acids. The CDR3 protein is CASSPAGGGSYEQYF. In nucleotides, the CDR3 is TGCGCCAGCAGCCCTGCCGGGGGCGGTTCCTACGAGCAGTACTTC.

Notes on this clonotype: This may come from a read error, since a much larger clone is one base off. This sequence joins TRBV9 and TRBJ1-2; D is unclear. Trimming stripped 3 bases from V and 1 base from J, with 16 bases between. This CDR3 region has 16 residues. CDR1 is SGDLS, CDR2 YYNGEE, per germline. Here the CDR3 DNA reads TGTGCCAGCAGCGCCCTTCTGGAAGGGAATAACTATGGCTACACCTTC. Its protein is CASSALLEGNNYGYTF.

As DNA, the CDR3 is TGCAGTGCTAGAGATCGGAGGACAGGGCACTACGAGCAGTACTTC. Residues: CSARDRRTGHYEQYF. The genes are TRBV29-1 and TRBJ2-7, with TRBD1 matching over 8 bases. Germline loops: CDR1 SQVTM, CDR2 ANQGSEA. The CDR3 covers 15 residues.

In this sample, this clonotype turned up a few times. The V and J genes are TRBV20-1 and TRBJ2-7; no definite D call. Germline V gives CDR1 DFQATT, CDR2 SNEGSKA (reference sequence). V was trimmed by 6 bases and J by 2 bases, leaving 20 bases between them. The CDR3 totals 15 residues. The CDR3 coding sequence is TGCAGTGCGCCCTCTATAGCAGGAGCGACCTACGAGCAGTACTTC. Protein sequence: CSAPSIAGATYEQYF.

This sequence joins TRBV27 and TRBJ2-7; D may be TRBD1 (6 bases). Germline CDR1 and CDR2: MNHEY and SMNVEV (reference sequence). V shed 7 bases and J shed 12 bases, with 16 bases lying between them. The CDR3 is 11 residues long. The CDR3 spells CASMDSRGRYF. CDR3 coding DNA: TGTGCCAGCATGGACAGCCGAGGTCGGTACTTC.

The V gene is TRBV5-6, the J gene TRBJ2-6; TRBD1 agrees at 8 bases. The germline gives CDR1 SGHDT, CDR2 YYEEEE. This CDR3 comprises 16 residues. V trimming: 4 bases; J trimming: 2 bases; junction bases outside the gene matches: 5. CDR3 coding DNA: TGTGCCAGCAGCGCATCGGACAGGGCTGGGGCCAACGTCCTGACTTTC. Encoded protein: CASSASDRAGANVLTF.

The CDR3: CASRIRDRADEQYF. The DNA for the CDR3 is TGTGCCAGCAGAATCCGGGACAGGGCAGACGAGCAGTACTTC. The rearrangement links TRBV12-3 or TRBV12-4 to TRBJ2-7, with 9 bases identical to TRBD1. This CDR3 is built from 14 residues. The V and J ends lost 6 bases and 5 bases, in that order; junction bases with no gene match: 8.

In regard to this clonotype: Just one base apart from a much larger clone, this may be a read error. This chain joins TRBV4-2 and TRBJ2-7; 7 nucleotides agree with TRBD1. V was clipped by 5 bases and J by 3 bases; unmatched bases: 10. The germline CDR1 and CDR2 sequences are LGHNA and YNFKEQ. This CDR3 spans 15 amino acids. CDR3 bases: TGTGCCAGCAGCTTTCGCCAGGGGGTACTCTACGAGCAGTACTTC. The encoded protein is CASSFRQGVLYEQYF.

This clonotype was found many times. The gene calls are TRBV11-2 and TRBJ2-7, with 7 bases lining up with TRBD1. V lost 5 bases and J lost 3; bases outside the gene matches: 10. The CDR3 totals 15 residues. CDR1 is SGHAT and CDR2 is FQNNGV in the germline V gene. The CDR3 spells CASSETGTELYEQYF. The CDR3 region has the DNA TGTGCCAGCAGCGAAACCGGGACAGAGCTCTACGAGCAGTACTTC.

This chain connects TRBV19 to TRBJ2-7; tentative D call: TRBD1 (6 bases). From germline, CDR1 is LNHDA and CDR2 SQIVND (reference sequence). The CDR3 is 14 amino acids. Trimming cost V 5 bases and J 3 bases, with 14 bases left between them. CDR3 amino acids: CASSGLGARYEQYF. CDR3 bases: TGTGCCAGTAGTGGCCTGGGGGCCCGCTACGAGCAGTACTTC.

In its sample, this clonotype was seen a few times. The chain is built from TRBV4-1 and TRBJ1-3, with D tentatively TRBD1 (5 bases). CDR3 length: 15 amino acids. Trimming removed 3 bases at V and 2 bases at J, with 11 bases between. Germline values: CDR1 MGHRA, CDR2 YSYEKL. CDR3 nucleotides: TGCGCCAGCAGCCAGATTAGGGGAGCTGGAAACACCATATATTTT. Residues: CASSQIRGAGNTIYF.